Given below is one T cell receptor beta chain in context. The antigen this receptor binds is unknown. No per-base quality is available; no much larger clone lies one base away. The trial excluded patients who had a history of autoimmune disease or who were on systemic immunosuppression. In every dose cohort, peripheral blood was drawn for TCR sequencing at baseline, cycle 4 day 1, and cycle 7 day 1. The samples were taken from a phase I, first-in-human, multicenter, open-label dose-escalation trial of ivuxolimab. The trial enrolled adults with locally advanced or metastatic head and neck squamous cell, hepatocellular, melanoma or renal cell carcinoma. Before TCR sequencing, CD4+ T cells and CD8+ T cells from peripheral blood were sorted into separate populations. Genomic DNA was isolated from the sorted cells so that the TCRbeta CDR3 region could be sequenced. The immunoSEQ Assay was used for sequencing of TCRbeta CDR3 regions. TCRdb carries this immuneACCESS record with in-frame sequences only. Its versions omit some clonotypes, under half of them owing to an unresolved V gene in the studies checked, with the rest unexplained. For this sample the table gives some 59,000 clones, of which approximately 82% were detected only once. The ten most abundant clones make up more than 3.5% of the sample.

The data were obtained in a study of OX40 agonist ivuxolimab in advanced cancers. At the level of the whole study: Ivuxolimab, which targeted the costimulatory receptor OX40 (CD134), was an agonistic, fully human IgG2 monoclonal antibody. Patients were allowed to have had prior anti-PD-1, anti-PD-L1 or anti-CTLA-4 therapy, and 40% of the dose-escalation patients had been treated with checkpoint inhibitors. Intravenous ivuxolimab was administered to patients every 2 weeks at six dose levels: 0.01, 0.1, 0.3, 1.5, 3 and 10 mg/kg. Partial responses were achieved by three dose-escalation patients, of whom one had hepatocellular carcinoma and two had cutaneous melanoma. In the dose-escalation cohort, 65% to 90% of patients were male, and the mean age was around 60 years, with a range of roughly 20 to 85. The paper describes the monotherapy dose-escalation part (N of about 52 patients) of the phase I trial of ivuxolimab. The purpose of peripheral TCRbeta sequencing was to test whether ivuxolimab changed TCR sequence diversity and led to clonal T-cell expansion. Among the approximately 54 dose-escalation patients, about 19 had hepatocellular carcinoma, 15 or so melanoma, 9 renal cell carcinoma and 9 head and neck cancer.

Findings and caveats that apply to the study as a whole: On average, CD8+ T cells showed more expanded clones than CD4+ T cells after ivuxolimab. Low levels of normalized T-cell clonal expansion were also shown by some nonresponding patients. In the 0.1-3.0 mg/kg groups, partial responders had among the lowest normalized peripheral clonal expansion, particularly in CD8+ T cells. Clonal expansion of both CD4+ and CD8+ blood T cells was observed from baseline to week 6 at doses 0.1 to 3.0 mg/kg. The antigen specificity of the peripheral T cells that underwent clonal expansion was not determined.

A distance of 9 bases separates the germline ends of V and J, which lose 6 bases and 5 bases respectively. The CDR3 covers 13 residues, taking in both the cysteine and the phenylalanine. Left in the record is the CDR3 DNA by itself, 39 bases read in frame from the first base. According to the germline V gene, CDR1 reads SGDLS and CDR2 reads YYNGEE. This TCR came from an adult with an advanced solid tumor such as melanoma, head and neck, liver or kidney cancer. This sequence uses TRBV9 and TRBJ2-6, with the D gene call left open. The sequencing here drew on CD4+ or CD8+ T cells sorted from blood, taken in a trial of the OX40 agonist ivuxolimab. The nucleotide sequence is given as TGTGCCAGCAAACAAAGTCGGGCCAACGTCCTGACTTTC. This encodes CASKQSRANVLTF.